This T cell receptor (beta chain) was sequenced for a study of T cells after posttransplantation cyclophosphamide. Points from the study as a whole: Later post-transplant blood repertoires were often dominated by donor CD8+ memory clones. TRB clonality was highly associated with recipient CMV seropositivity and reactivation. TRB overlap between skin or GI tissue T cells and blood was limited.

Peripheral blood was collected from the related graft donor on the marrow donation day. On this clone: Its specificity is not known.

Repertoires were generated with immunoSEQ multiplex PCR, while TCRdb's copy carries only in-frame clones and drops some. Altogether around 39,000 clones were found in the sample, and no singletons occur. The receptor comes from a girl aged 5-17 years in good health, CMV-negative, and a related stem cell transplant donor. Sequencing used PBMCs.

The CDR3 spells CSAGANYGYTF. The CDR3 nucleotides read TGCAGTGCTGGGGCCAACTATGGCTACACCTTC. J is TRBJ1-2 and V is TRBV20-1; possibly TRBD1 for D (5 bases). The CDR3 is made up of 11 amino acids. Germline V gives CDR1 DFQATT, CDR2 SNEGSKA (reference sequence). Trimming left V 5 bases short and J 2 bases short, with 6 bases between.